These T cell receptor beta chains were read from a single sample in a study of T cells in Graves' hyperthyroidism and ophthalmopathy. TCRdb reprocessed the multiplex PCR reads with MiXCR, giving one entry per CDR3 protein. The sample has around 280,000 distinct CDR3 sequences, roughly an eighth seen once. Sequenced: blood. These receptors were taken from a woman aged 40-49 years with Graves' hyperthyroidism. The CDR3 runs from the conserved cysteine through the conserved F or W. The D gene is left open where the match is weak. Part of the rows lack a size; the others show once, few, many or a class for expanded clones.

DNA | CDR3 | V | size | J | D
TGTGCCAGCAGCTTAGATTTAACGGTGTACGAGCAGTACTTC | CASSLDLTVYEQYF | TRBV11-2 | medium-sized | TRBJ2-7 | .
TGTGCCAGCAGTCAATTAGCGGGAGAGGGGGAGCAGTTCTTC | CASSQLAGEGEQFF | TRBV2 | many | TRBJ2-1 | TRBD2
TGTGCCAGCAGGCCCACAGGGGGCAGAGAGACCCAGTACTTC | CASRPTGGRETQYF | TRBV6-1 | many | TRBJ2-5 | TRBD1
TGTGCCAGCAGTCGACTAGCGGTCGGGGATACGCAGTATTTT | CASSRLAVGDTQYF | TRBV6-1 | many | TRBJ2-3 | TRBD2
TGCAGTGCTAGACAACCGGGACAGACGAACACTGAAGCTTTCTTT | CSARQPGQTNTEAFF | TRBV20-1 | . | TRBJ1-1 | TRBD1
TGTGCCAGCAGTTACTCCTGGGCCTCCTCCTACGAGCAGTACTTC | CASSYSWASSYEQYF | TRBV6-6 | many | TRBJ2-7 | .
TGTGCCAGCAGCTTGACCAGACAGGCCGAGGGGGCTGAAGCTTTCTTT | CASSLTRQAEGAEAFF | TRBV11-2 | many | TRBJ1-1 | .
TGTGCCAGCAGCCAACTCGGGGAGGGAGCTTTCTTT | CASSQLGEGAFF | TRBV3-1 | many | TRBJ1-1 | .
TGTGCCATCAGTGAGGGAATTGAGCAGTACTTC | CAISEGIEQYF | TRBV10-3 | few | TRBJ2-7 | .
TGTGCCAGTAGTATCCAGGGAGGTGTGACTGAAGCTTTCTTT | CASSIQGGVTEAFF | TRBV19 | few | TRBJ1-1 | .
TGTGCCAGCAGCGGGAGACTCGACAGGGGACTTTCACCCCTCCACTTT | CASSGRLDRGLSPLHF | TRBV5-6 | . | TRBJ1-6 | TRBD1
TGTGCCAGCAGCTCCAGGGGGCCGAATGAAAAACTGTTTTTT | CASSSRGPNEKLFF | TRBV7-9 | . | TRBJ1-4 | TRBD1
TGTGCCAGCAGTTCCGGGGGAGGCTACAATGAGCAGTTCTTC | CASSSGGGYNEQFF | TRBV27 | . | TRBJ2-1 | .
TGTGCCAGCAGCCAAGATCCACAGGGGACCCGAATTGCTTTCTTT | CASSQDPQGTRIAFF | TRBV3-1 | many | TRBJ1-1 | TRBD1
TGTGCCAGCAGTTCAGCGTCCCGGATCGAGCAGTACTTC | CASSSASRIEQYF | TRBV6-2/TRBV6-3 | many | TRBJ2-7 | .
TGCGCCAGCAGCCAATCAGGGTCTAGTGGTCAGCCCCAGCATTTT | CASSQSGSSGQPQHF | TRBV5-1 | many | TRBJ1-5 | .
TGTGCCAGCAGCCCCCGGGGAGGTACGCAGTATTTT | CASSPRGGTQYF | TRBV6-1 | many | TRBJ2-3 | .
TGCAGTGCCAGTAGGACTAGCGGACGCACAGATACGCAGTATTTT | CSASRTSGRTDTQYF | TRBV20-1 | many | TRBJ2-3 | TRBD2
TGTGCCAGCAGTTACCGGGGACCTAGCTCTGGTGGGAGGGCCTACGAGCAGTACTTC | CASSYRGPSSGGRAYEQYF | TRBV6-2/TRBV6-3 | few | TRBJ2-7 | TRBD2
TGTGCCAGCAGCCAGGGGAGGTCTGGAAACACCATATATTTT | CASSQGRSGNTIYF | TRBV2 | many | TRBJ1-3 | .
TGTGCCACCAGCAGAGATAGGTGGGAGAACTCCTACGAGCAGTACTTC | CATSRDRWENSYEQYF | TRBV15 | many | TRBJ2-7 | .
TGTGCCAGCAGAAGGGATCGCTATGGCTACACCTTC | CASRRDRYGYTF | TRBV6-1 | many | TRBJ1-2 | .
TGCAGTGCTAGTGGTGTGGGGGGGACTAGCGGGAGGAGCTCCTACAATGAGCAGTTCTTC | CSASGVGGTSGRSSYNEQFF | TRBV20-1 | many | TRBJ2-1 | TRBD2
TGTGCCAGCAGAAGACAGGGAAAAAAGACCCAGTACTTC | CASRRQGKKTQYF | TRBV2 | many | TRBJ2-5 | TRBD1
TGTGCCAGCAGTTACTCGACCGGGGAGCAGTTCTTC | CASSYSTGEQFF | TRBV6-5 | few | TRBJ2-1 | .
TGTGCCAGCACCTCGGGACAGGGCTACGAGCAGTACTTC | CASTSGQGYEQYF | TRBV28 | many | TRBJ2-7 | TRBD1
TGCGCCAGCAGCCCGAGAATCGGGACAGGGCTCGAGACCCAGTACTTC | CASSPRIGTGLETQYF | TRBV5-1 | few | TRBJ2-5 | TRBD1
TGTGCCAGCAGTTCCGGGGGACTAGCGGGAGCCTACGAGCAGTACTTC | CASSSGGLAGAYEQYF | TRBV27 | . | TRBJ2-7 | TRBD2
TGCAGCGCCGGGGGTGGGGGAGACTATGGCTACACCTTC | CSAGGGGDYGYTF | TRBV29-1 | many | TRBJ1-2 | .
TGTGCCAGCAGTCGACTTCGGACTATCGGGGAGACCCAGTACTTC | CASSRLRTIGETQYF | TRBV28 | many | TRBJ2-5 | .